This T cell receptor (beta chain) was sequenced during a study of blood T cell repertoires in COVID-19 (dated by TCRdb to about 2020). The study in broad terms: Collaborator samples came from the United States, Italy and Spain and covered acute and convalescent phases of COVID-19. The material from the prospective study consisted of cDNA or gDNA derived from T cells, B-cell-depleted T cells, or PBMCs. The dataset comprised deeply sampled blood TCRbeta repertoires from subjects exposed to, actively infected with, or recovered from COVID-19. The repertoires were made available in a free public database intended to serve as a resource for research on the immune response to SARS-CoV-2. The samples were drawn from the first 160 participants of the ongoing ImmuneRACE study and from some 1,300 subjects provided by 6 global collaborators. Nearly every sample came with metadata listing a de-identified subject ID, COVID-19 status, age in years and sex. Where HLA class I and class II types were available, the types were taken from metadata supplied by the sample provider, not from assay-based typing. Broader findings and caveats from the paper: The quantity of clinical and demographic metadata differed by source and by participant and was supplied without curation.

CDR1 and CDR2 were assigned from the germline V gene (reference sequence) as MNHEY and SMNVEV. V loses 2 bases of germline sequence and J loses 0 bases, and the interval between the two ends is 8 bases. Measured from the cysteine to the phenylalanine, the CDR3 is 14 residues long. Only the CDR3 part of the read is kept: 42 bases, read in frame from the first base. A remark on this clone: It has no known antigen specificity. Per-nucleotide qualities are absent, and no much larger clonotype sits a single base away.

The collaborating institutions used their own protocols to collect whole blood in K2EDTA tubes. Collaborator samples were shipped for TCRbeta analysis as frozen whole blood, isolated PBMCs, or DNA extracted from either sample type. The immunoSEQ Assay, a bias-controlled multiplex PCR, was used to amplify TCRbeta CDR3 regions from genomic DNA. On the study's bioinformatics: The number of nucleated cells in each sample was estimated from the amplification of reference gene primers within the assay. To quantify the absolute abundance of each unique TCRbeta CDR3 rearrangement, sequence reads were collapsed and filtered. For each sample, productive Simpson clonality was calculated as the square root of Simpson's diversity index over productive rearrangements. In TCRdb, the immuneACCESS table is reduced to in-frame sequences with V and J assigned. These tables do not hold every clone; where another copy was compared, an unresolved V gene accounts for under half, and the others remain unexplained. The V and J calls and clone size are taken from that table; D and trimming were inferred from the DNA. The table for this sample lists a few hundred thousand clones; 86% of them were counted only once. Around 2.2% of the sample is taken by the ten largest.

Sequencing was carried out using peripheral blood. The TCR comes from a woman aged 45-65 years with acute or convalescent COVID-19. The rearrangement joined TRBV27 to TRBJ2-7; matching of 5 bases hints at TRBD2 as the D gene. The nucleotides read TGTGCCAGCAGTTTAAGCGGACCCTCCTACGAGCAGTACTTC. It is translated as CASSLSGPSYEQYF.